The next 25 T cell receptor beta chains were all read from a single sample in a study of control samples from healthy donors and cancer patients. TCRdb keeps only in-frame clones here, not all; method: immunoSEQ multiplex PCR. This table has under 100,000 clones, approximately 93% appearing once. Sequenced material: blood. Every receptor here comes from a woman aged 25 to 39 in good health.

The chain uses TRBV15 and TRBJ2-1, with D perhaps TRBD1 or TRBD2 (6 bases each). Germline CDR1 and CDR2: LNHNV and YYDKDF (reference sequence). Trimming took 0 bases from V and 6 from J, leaving 12 bases between them. The CDR3 length is 15 residues. Written as DNA, the CDR3 is TGTGCCACCAGCAGAGATGGTTGGGGGGCCAATGAGCAGTTCTTC. This translates into CATSRDGWGANEQFF.

The J gene is TRBJ2-1, the V gene TRBV29-1; 8 bases line up with TRBD1. CDR1 and CDR2 from the germline V gene are SQVTM and ANQGSEA. The V segment lost 6 bases and the J segment 6 bases; nucleotides outside the gene matches: 13. This CDR3 has 15 amino acids. CDR3 DNA sequence: TGCAGCGTGGATCCCCGCGGGACAGGAGGCAATGAGCAGTTCTTC. Protein: CSVDPRGTGGNEQFF.

The chain links TRBV7-9 to TRBJ1-5; D is uncertain. Trimming cost V 5 bases and J 3 bases, with 5 bases left between them. Germline V gene data show CDR1 as SEHNR and CDR2 as FQNEAQ (reference sequence). The CDR3 has 12 residues. CDR3 in amino acids: CASSLDNQPQHF. The CDR3 DNA reads TGTGCCAGCAGCCTGGACAATCAGCCCCAGCATTTT.

The chain couples TRBV6-5 to TRBJ1-4, with TRBD1 as a possible D gene (6 bases). The germline CDR1 and CDR2 sequences are MNHEY and SVGAGI. The CDR3 has 13 amino acids. V lost 7 bases, J lost 8 bases, and 14 bases lay in between. CDR3 sequence reads: CASTRGLGEKLFF. In DNA, the CDR3 is TGTGCCAGCACCCGGGGGCTAGGAGAAAAACTGTTTTTT.

The V gene is TRBV11-1, the J gene TRBJ2-3, with TRBD2 matching 8 bases. Germline V gene sequence: CDR1 SGHAT, CDR2 FQDESV (reference sequence). V dropped 5 bases and J dropped 2; count of bases not matched to a gene: 9. This CDR3 contains 16 residues. In nucleotides, the CDR3 is TGTGCCAGCAGCACCGGGACGGGAGGGCCCACAGATACGCAGTATTTT. It encodes CASSTGTGGPTDTQYF.

The chain couples TRBV7-9 to TRBJ2-3, with 9 bases lining up with TRBD2. Germline-derived CDR1 and CDR2 are SEHNR and FQNEAQ (reference sequence). V dropped 0 bases and J dropped 5; count of bases not matched to a gene: 12. The CDR3 is 18 amino acids. This chain's CDR3 is CASSLAFALAGLGDTQYF. The CDR3 DNA sequence: TGTGCCAGCAGCTTAGCTTTTGCCCTAGCGGGGTTGGGAGATACGCAGTATTTT.

The chain is built from TRBV5-1 and TRBJ2-7; TRBD2 matches at 7 bases. This CDR3 contains 16 residues. With V trimmed by 3 bases and J by 0 bases, 9 bases remained unmatched. Per the germline V gene, CDR1 is SGHRS and CDR2 is YFSETQ. CDR3 residues: CASSSWGSGDSYEQYF. In DNA form, the CDR3 reads TGCGCCAGCAGCTCCTGGGGGAGCGGGGACTCCTACGAGCAGTACTTC.

The J gene is TRBJ1-2, the V gene TRBV21-1. TRBV21-1 is shown as a pseudogene. This CDR3 region has 15 residues. DNA for the CDR3: TGTGCCAGCAGCCCAAGACCGGGACGGCCCTATGGCTACACCTTC. Protein: CASSPRPGRPYGYTF.

This sequence joins TRBV4-1 and TRBJ1-2, with D unresolved. V lost 1 base to trimming and J lost 7 bases, with 13 bases between them. The CDR3 totals 14 residues. CDR1 MGHRA and CDR2 YSYEKL come from the germline V gene. Here the CDR3 reads CASSQGVRAAGYTF. DNA of the CDR3: TGCGCCAGCAGCCAAGGTGTTAGGGCGGCTGGCTACACCTTC.

J is TRBJ2-7 and V is TRBV5-1; no firm D call. The CDR3 has 14 amino acids. CDR1 is SGHRS, CDR2 YFSETQ, per germline. V gave up 2 bases and J gave up 5 bases, with 14 bases separating them. The CDR3 spells CASSFGDLIDEQYF. The CDR3 DNA is TGCGCCAGCAGCTTTGGGGATTTGATCGACGAGCAGTACTTC.

The chain uses TRBV7-8 and TRBJ1-6; D not resolved. The CDR3 runs to 16 residues. Trimming left V 0 bases short and J 0 bases short, with 6 bases between. Germline V lookup: CDR1 SGHVS, CDR2 FQNEAQ. The CDR3 DNA sequence: TGTGCCAGCAGCTTAGCGGCGAGCTCCTATAATTCACCCCTCCACTTT. This translates into CASSLAASSYNSPLHF.

This chain connects TRBV6-6 to TRBJ1-1; D call uncertain. This CDR3 contains 14 residues. V lost 11 bases and J lost 3, with 19 bases in between. Germline lookup yields CDR1 MNHNY and CDR2 SVGAGI (reference sequence). The CDR3 coding sequence is TGTGCCTCACAAGAACCAGGATCTGACACTGAAGCTTTCTTT. Its translation: CASQEPGSDTEAFF.

V and J are TRBV19 and TRBJ1-5; TRBD1 might be the D (6 bases). The CDR3 has 17 residues. Deletions cut 3 bases from V and 3 bases from J, with 18 bases between. Germline V lookup: CDR1 LNHDA, CDR2 SQIVND (reference sequence). The CDR3 DNA reads TGTGCCAGTAGTATTTCGGCAAGGACGGGACACAATCAGCCCCAGCATTTT. Translating gives CASSISARTGHNQPQHF. The complete variable domain, with remaining parts taken from reference TRBV19 and TRBJ1-5, reads DGGITQSPKYLFRKEGQNVTLSCEQNLNHDAMYWYRQDPGQGLRLIYYSQIVNDFQKGDIAEGYSVSREKKESFPLTVTSAQKNPTAFYLCASSISARTGHNQPQHFGDGTRLSIL.

This clone was counted between two and nine times. The gene calls are TRBV19 and TRBJ1-1; 7 nucleotides agree with TRBD1. Germline-derived CDR1 and CDR2 are LNHDA and SQIVND (reference sequence). The CDR3 consists of 12 residues. Trimming at V came to 7 bases and at J to 4 bases, leaving 3 bases not matched to a gene. The CDR3 nucleotides are TGTGCCAGTATCGCAGGGGGCACTGAAGCTTTCTTT. Residues: CASIAGGTEAFF.

This rearrangement joins TRBV3-1 (or the pseudogene TRBV3-2) to TRBJ2-3; no clear D. The CDR3 spans 13 residues. Germline V gene data show CDR1 as LGHDT and CDR2 as YNNKEL (reference sequence). V was cut by 4 bases and J by 6 bases, with 11 bases left in between. CDR3 region: CASSPSPADTQYF. The CDR3 DNA reads TGTGCCAGCAGCCCCTCTCCGGCGGATACGCAGTATTTT.

The chain couples TRBV5-1 to TRBJ1-2; 10 bases map to TRBD1. The CDR3 consists of 15 residues. Trimming took 3 bases from V and 8 from J; bases not matched to a gene: 10. Germline loops: CDR1 SGHRS, CDR2 YFSETQ. The CDR3: CASSYYTGTGDGYTF. CDR3 DNA: TGCGCCAGCAGCTACTACACCGGGACAGGGGACGGCTACACCTTC.

This sequence joins TRBV7-9 and TRBJ2-1, with D maybe TRBD1 (5 bases). V was trimmed by 3 bases and J by 4 bases, leaving 10 bases between them. This CDR3 contains 14 residues. Germline CDR1 and CDR2: SEHNR and FQNEAQ (reference sequence). CDR3 sequence (DNA): TGTGCCAGCAGCTTCCTAGGACAATACAATGAGCAGTTCTTC. Translating gives CASSFLGQYNEQFF. The whole variable domain, remainder taken from reference TRBV7-9 and TRBJ2-1, is DTGVSQNPRHKITKRGQNVTFRCDPISEHNRLYWYRQTLGQGPEFLTYFQNEAQLEKSRLLSDRFSAERPKGSFSTLEIQRTEQGDSAMYLCASSFLGQYNEQFFGPGTRLTVL.

The chain employs TRBV6-5 and TRBJ2-1, with D maybe TRBD1 (6 bases). The CDR3 totals 16 residues. V was shortened by 0 bases and J by 0 bases, with 9 bases between the two germline ends. Germline CDR1 MNHEY, CDR2 SVGAGI. The CDR3, as DNA: TGTGCCAGCAGTTACTCACAGGGATACTCCTACAATGAGCAGTTCTTC. Translated, it gives CASSYSQGYSYNEQFF.

The chain has TRBV27 and TRBJ1-1; TRBD1 aligns across 11 bases. The CDR3 is made up of 15 amino acids. With V trimmed by 3 bases and J by 2 bases, 2 bases remained unmatched. The germline V gene encodes CDR1 MNHEY and CDR2 SMNVEV (reference sequence). This CDR3 reads CASSFGTGGNTEAFF. The CDR3 DNA reads TGTGCCAGCAGTTTTGGGACAGGGGGTAACACTGAAGCTTTCTTT.

The rearrangement uses TRBV4-2 and TRBJ1-2; D not certain. Germline values: CDR1 LGHNA, CDR2 YNFKEQ. The CDR3 is 14 residues long. V gave up 1 base and J gave up 3 bases, with 9 bases separating them. CDR3 protein: CASSQGSRDYGYTF. As DNA, the CDR3 is TGTGCCAGCAGCCAAGGCTCTAGAGACTATGGCTACACCTTC.

This chain uses TRBV27 with TRBJ1-5, with TRBD1 matching over 7 bases. Per germline, CDR1 MNHEY and CDR2 SMNVEV (reference sequence). Trimming at V came to 5 bases and at J to 1 base, leaving 8 bases not matched to a gene. The CDR3 has 16 amino acids. The CDR3 DNA sequence: TGTGCCAGCAGTCCCGTACAGGGGTGGAGCAATCAGCCCCAGCATTTT. It yields the protein CASSPVQGWSNQPQHF.

The V gene is TRBV7-2, the J gene TRBJ1-2; the D gene is possibly TRBD1 (5 bases). This CDR3 spans 15 amino acids. The V and J ends lost 4 bases and 2 bases respectively, with 14 bases between them. In germline, CDR1 is SGHTA, CDR2 FQGNSA. CDR3 coding DNA: TGTGCCAGCAGCTCCCCCGGGACGGCGAACTATGGCTACACCTTC. Translation gives CASSSPGTANYGYTF.

The chain joins TRBV6-5 to TRBJ1-2; TRBD1 might be the D (6 bases). The CDR3 has 14 residues. The V end lost 6 bases, the J end lost 5 bases, and 16 bases lay between the germline ends. The germline V gene has CDR1 MNHEY and CDR2 SVGAGI. As DNA, the CDR3 is TGTGCCAGCAGATACAGGGAGGGTGATTATGGCTACACCTTC. Amino acid sequence: CASRYREGDYGYTF.

This clone was recorded a few times. The chain employs TRBV14 and TRBJ2-1; tentatively, D is TRBD2 (6 bases). V lost 1 base, J lost 6 bases, and 13 bases lay in between. CDR3 length: 15 residues. Germline V gives CDR1 SGHDN, CDR2 FVKESK. For the CDR3, the DNA is TGTGCCAGCAGCCAAGGAGTCGGGAGAAGCAATGAGCAGTTCTTC. Translated, it gives CASSQGVGRSNEQFF.

V and J are TRBV7-9 and TRBJ2-2; 8 bases align to TRBD2. The CDR3 has 15 amino acids. CDR1 and CDR2 (germline): SEHNR, FQNEAQ (reference sequence). The V segment lost 5 bases and the J segment 0 bases; nucleotides outside the gene matches: 2. CDR3: CASSLSGANTGELFF. CDR3 nucleotides: TGTGCCAGCAGCCTTAGCGGGGCGAACACCGGGGAGCTGTTTTTT.